This record looks at one T cell receptor beta chain sequence and its context. Its antigen is still unknown. The data belong to a study of vaccination and CD4 T cells after COVID-19. The study sequenced cultured CD4+ T cell DNA using the Oncomine TCR Beta short-read assay. Via MiXCR, TCRdb re-called the PCR reads, giving one row per CDR3 protein. The sample contains about 7,000 distinct CDR3 sequences, around 33% of which appear only once. V was clipped by 5 bases and J by 2 bases, with 9 bases between them. This CDR3 spans 14 amino acids. Noted treatment: approximately nine-day PBMC culture with coronavirus spike peptide pools or control peptides (ViraFEST assay). Gathered ahead of the COVID-19 pandemic (2011-2018) were the CD4+ T cells of the unexposed donor.

J is TRBJ2-2 and V is TRBV12-3 or TRBV12-4, with D unclear. The sequenced sample consisted of CD4+ T cells from blood, cultured in vitro. The receptor's source is a human donor in good health. The CDR3 DNA sequence: TGTGCCAGCAGTCTGCTTCCTAACACCGGGGAGCTGTTTTTT. This sequence encodes CASSLLPNTGELFF.